Listed below are T cell receptor beta chains from one sample, sequenced in a study of T-cell reconstitution after alpha-beta-depleted transplantation in children. TCRdb ran MiXCR on the PCR reads and lists one entry per CDR3 protein. Among about 240,000 distinct CDR3 sequences, roughly 24% were seen once, and the ten largest hold more than 2%. The sample consisted of PBMCs, taken before TCRalphabeta/CD19-depleted stem cell transplant. Receptor source: a girl aged 2 to 9 with Fanconi anemia, due to receive a stem cell transplant. Each CDR3 is given with its conserved first and last residue. D genes are given only for firm matches. A clone size is listed for some rows: how often the clone was seen (once, few, many), or a class if it is expanded.

TRBJ1-5 | TRBV27 | many | TRBD1 | TGTGCCAGCGGGACAGGGGAGGATCAGCCCCAGCATTTT | CASGTGEDQPQHF
TRBJ2-7 | TRBV20-1 | many | - | TGCAGTGCTAGTCGGGATGTCTACGAGCAGTACTTC | CSASRDVYEQYF
TRBJ2-5 | TRBV20-1 | - | TRBD2 | TGCAGTGCTAGAGTGCGGGGGTGGGAAGAGACCCAGTACTTC | CSARVRGWEETQYF
TRBJ2-5 | TRBV5-1 | - | - | TGCGCCAGCACCAATTCCCCGGGAGTCCTTGTTGAGACCCAGTACTTC | CASTNSPGVLVETQYF
TRBJ1-2 | TRBV7-2 | - | TRBD1 | TGTGCCAGCAGCGCTGACAGGGTTGGCTACACCTTC | CASSADRVGYTF
TRBJ2-3 | TRBV29-1 | - | TRBD1 | TGCAGCGTTGGGGGCCTTGTTGTGCGGACAGGGCGCACAGATACGCAGTATTTT | CSVGGLVVRTGRTDTQYF
TRBJ2-2 | TRBV5-5 | - | - | TGTGCCAGCAGCTTGGATGGGGTCCAATCGAACACCGGGGAGCTGTTTTTT | CASSLDGVQSNTGELFF
TRBJ2-7 | TRBV6-5 | - | - | TGTGCCAGCAGTTACGGACAGTCACCCTACGAGCAGTACTTC | CASSYGQSPYEQYF
TRBJ2-1 | TRBV10-3 | few | - | TGTGCCATCAGTCTAGAATCCTACAATGAGCAGTTCTTC | CAISLESYNEQFF
TRBJ2-2 | TRBV29-1 | many | TRBD1 | TGCAGCGTTGAGTCCTGGGACAGGGTGGGCACCGGGGAGCTGTTTTTT | CSVESWDRVGTGELFF
TRBJ1-2 | TRBV29-1 | many | - | TGCAGCGCCGCAATGACGGATGTCTATGGCTACACCTTC | CSAAMTDVYGYTF
TRBJ1-1 | TRBV18 | many | - | TGTGCCAGCTCACCAATAAAAGGGGGTGAAGCTTTCTTT | CASSPIKGGEAFF
TRBJ2-7 | TRBV29-1 | - | - | TGCAGCGTGGAGGGACAGACCTACGAGCAGTACTTC | CSVEGQTYEQYF
TRBJ2-7 | TRBV20-1 | - | TRBD2 | TGCAGTGCTAGAGATCCGTCCCTAGCGGGAGGGCCGGTGTGGGAGCAGTACTTC | CSARDPSLAGGPVWEQYF
TRBJ1-1 | TRBV5-5 | many | - | TGTGCCAGCAGCCAGGCGACAGGGAACACTGAAGCTTTCTTT | CASSQATGNTEAFF
TRBJ2-1 | TRBV9 | - | TRBD2 | TGTGCCAGCAGCGTAAGTAGCGGGAGTCATAATGAGCAGTTCTTC | CASSVSSGSHNEQFF
TRBJ1-2 | TRBV12-3/TRBV12-4 | many | - | TGTGCCAGCAGTTTGGGGGGTATCTATGGCTACACCTTC | CASSLGGIYGYTF
TRBJ2-3 | TRBV4-2 | - | - | TGTGCCAGCAGCCAAGATTCGGCTGAGCCTAGCACAGATACGCAGTATTTT | CASSQDSAEPSTDTQYF
TRBJ2-7 | TRBV29-1 | many | - | TGCAGCGTTGCTCCCCTCGTAAACCTCGAGCAGTACTTC | CSVAPLVNLEQYF
TRBJ2-7 | TRBV20-1 | many | TRBD1 | TGCAGTGCTAGGAGGAACAGGGGGCCTTACGAGCAGTACTTC | CSARRNRGPYEQYF
TRBJ2-1 | TRBV6-2/TRBV6-3 | - | - | TGTGCCAGCAGTTACGGGGTTCGGGATTCCTACTACAATGAGCAGTTCTTC | CASSYGVRDSYYNEQFF
TRBJ2-3 | TRBV20-1 | many | TRBD2 | TGCAGTGCTAGAGCCCGGGGTCGGGAGGGCGCCGGCACAGATACGCAGTATTTT | CSARARGREGAGTDTQYF
TRBJ2-7 | TRBV29-1 | few | - | TGCAGCGTCGCAACAGGGATGGAGCAGTACTTC | CSVATGMEQYF
TRBJ2-3 | TRBV20-1 | many | - | TGCAGTGCTAGGAGGACATCTTTCTCAGATACGCAGTATTTT | CSARRTSFSDTQYF
TRBJ2-5 | TRBV5-4 | many | TRBD2 | TGTGCCAGCAGGGTAGCGGGGGGACAAGAGACCCAGTACTTC | CASRVAGGQETQYF
TRBJ2-1 | TRBV29-1 | many | - | TGCAGCGTTGCGGGAGTGGGGTACAATGAGCAGTTCTTC | CSVAGVGYNEQFF
TRBJ1-4 | TRBV7-8 | - | - | TGTGCCAGCAGCTTACAGGGTTTGGGGGAAAAACTGTTTTTT | CASSLQGLGEKLFF
TRBJ1-5 | TRBV29-1 | - | TRBD1 | TGCAGCGTTAGGACAGGTCTTAATCAGCCCCAGCATTTT | CSVRTGLNQPQHF
TRBJ2-1 | TRBV24-1 | - | - | TGTGCCACCAGTGATCCCACAGGGAAGCCCTACAATGAGCAGTTCTTC | CATSDPTGKPYNEQFF